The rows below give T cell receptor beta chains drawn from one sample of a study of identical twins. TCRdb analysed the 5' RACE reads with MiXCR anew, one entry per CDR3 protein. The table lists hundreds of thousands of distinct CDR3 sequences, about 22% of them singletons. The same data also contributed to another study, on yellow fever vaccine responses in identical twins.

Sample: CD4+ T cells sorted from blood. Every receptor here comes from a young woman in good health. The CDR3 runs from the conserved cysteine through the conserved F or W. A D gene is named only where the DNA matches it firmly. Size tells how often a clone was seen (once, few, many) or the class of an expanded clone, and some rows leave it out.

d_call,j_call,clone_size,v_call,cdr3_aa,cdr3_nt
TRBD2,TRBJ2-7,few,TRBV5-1,CASSVPGTKEQYF,TGCGCCAGCAGCGTGCCGGGGACTAAAGAGCAGTACTTC
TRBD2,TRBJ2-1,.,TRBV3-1,CASSQASGGAGPFF,TGTGCCAGCAGCCAAGCCAGCGGGGGGGCCGGGCCGTTCTTC
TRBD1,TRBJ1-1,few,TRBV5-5,CASSLVDRVKEAFF,TGTGCCAGCAGCTTGGTGGACAGGGTAAAGGAAGCTTTCTTT
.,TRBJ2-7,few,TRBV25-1,CASRDGSYEQYF,TGTGCCAGCAGGGACGGCTCCTACGAGCAGTACTTC
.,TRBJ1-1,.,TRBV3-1,CASSQRRVGTEAFF,TGTGCCAGCAGCCAGAGGAGGGTGGGCACTGAAGCTTTCTTT
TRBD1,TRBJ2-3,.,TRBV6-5,CASSYTTGGDTQYF,TGTGCCAGCAGTTACACCACAGGGGGTGATACGCAGTATTTT
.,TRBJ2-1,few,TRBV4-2,CASSQDIVGETYNEQFF,TGTGCCAGCAGCCAAGATATAGTAGGGGAGACTTACAATGAGCAGTTCTTC
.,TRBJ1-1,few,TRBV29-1,CSVEEVNGAFF,TGCAGCGTTGAAGAGGTAAATGGAGCTTTCTTT
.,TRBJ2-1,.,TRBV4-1,CASSPQEVPQGNEQFF,TGCGCCAGCAGCCCTCAGGAGGTCCCACAAGGGAATGAGCAGTTCTTC
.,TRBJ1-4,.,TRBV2,CASSGWGGEKLFF,TGTGCCAGCAGTGGATGGGGAGGGGAAAAACTGTTTTTT
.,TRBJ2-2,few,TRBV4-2,CASSPQAGTGELFF,TGTGCCAGCAGTCCCCAAGCCGGCACCGGGGAGCTGTTTTTT
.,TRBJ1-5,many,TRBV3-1,CASSESGNQPQHF,TGTGCCAGCAGCGAGTCCGGGAATCAGCCCCAGCATTTT
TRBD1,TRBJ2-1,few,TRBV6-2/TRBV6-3,CASEPWTGKYEQFF,TGTGCCAGCGAACCTTGGACAGGGAAATATGAGCAGTTCTTC
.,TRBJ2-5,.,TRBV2,CASTERATQETQYF,TGTGCCAGCACTGAAAGGGCTACACAAGAGACCCAGTACTTC
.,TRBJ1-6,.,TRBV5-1,CASSLVGLGDSPLHF,TGCGCCAGCAGCTTGGTGGGGCTGGGCGATTCACCCCTCCACTTT
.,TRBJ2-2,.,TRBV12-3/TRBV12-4,CASSQASYTGELFF,TGTGCCAGCAGCCAGGCGTCTTACACCGGGGAGCTGTTTTTT
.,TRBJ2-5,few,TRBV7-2,CASSPGWGQETQYF,TGTGCCAGCAGCCCCGGGTGGGGACAAGAGACCCAGTACTTC
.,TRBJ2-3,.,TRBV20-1,CSATDRRAATDTQYF,TGCAGTGCAACGGACAGGAGGGCGGCTACAGATACGCAGTATTTT
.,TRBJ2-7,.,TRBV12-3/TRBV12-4,CASSARRPQGPHYEQYF,TGTGCCAGCAGCGCCCGTCGCCCACAGGGACCTCACTACGAGCAGTACTTC
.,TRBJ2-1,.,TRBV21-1,CASTHTRDRAYNEQFF,TGTGCCAGCACTCACACCCGGGACAGGGCGTACAATGAGCAGTTCTTC
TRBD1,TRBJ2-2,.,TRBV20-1,CSAKTGGNTGELFF,TGCAGTGCTAAGACAGGGGGCAACACCGGGGAGCTGTTTTTT
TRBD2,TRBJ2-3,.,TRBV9,CASSAGLAVTDTQYF,TGTGCCAGCAGCGCCGGACTAGCGGTCACAGATACGCAGTATTTT
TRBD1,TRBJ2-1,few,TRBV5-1,CASSPPTGPFYNEQFF,TGCGCCAGCAGCCCCCCGACAGGGCCTTTCTACAATGAGCAGTTCTTC
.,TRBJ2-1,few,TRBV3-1,CASSQVGWPDYNEQFF,TGTGCCAGCAGCCAAGTAGGATGGCCAGACTACAATGAGCAGTTCTTC
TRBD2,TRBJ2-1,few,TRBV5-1,CASSSAPESRLAVLEQFF,TGCGCCAGCAGCTCGGCTCCCGAATCCAGACTAGCAGTATTGGAGCAGTTCTTC
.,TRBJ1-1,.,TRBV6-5,CASSYVQKNTEAFF,TGTGCCAGCAGTTATGTGCAAAAGAACACTGAAGCTTTCTTT
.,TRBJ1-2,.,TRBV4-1,CASSQEWAGAYGYTF,TGCGCCAGCAGCCAAGAGTGGGCCGGAGCCTATGGCTACACCTTC
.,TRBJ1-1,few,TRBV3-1,CASSPPGPQAFF,TGTGCCAGCAGCCCCCCGGGCCCCCAAGCTTTCTTT
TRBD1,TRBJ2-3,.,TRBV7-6,CASSYGTGNPDTQYF,TGTGCCAGCAGTTACGGGACAGGAAATCCAGATACGCAGTATTTT
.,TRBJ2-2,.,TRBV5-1,CASSLAGDSTGELFF,TGCGCCAGCAGCTTGGCCGGTGACAGCACCGGGGAGCTGTTTTTT
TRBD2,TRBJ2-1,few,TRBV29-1,CSPLLAGDDEQFF,TGCAGCCCGTTACTAGCGGGAGATGATGAGCAGTTCTTC
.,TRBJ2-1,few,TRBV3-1,CASSQAREFSYNEQFF,TGTGCCAGCAGCCAAGCCCGGGAATTCTCCTACAATGAGCAGTTCTTC
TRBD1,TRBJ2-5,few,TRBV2,CASSDLGQGETQYF,TGTGCCAGCAGTGATTTGGGACAGGGGGAGACCCAGTACTTC
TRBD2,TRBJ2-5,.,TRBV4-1,CASSQGGLAGRQETQYF,TGCGCCAGCAGCCAAGGAGGACTAGCGGGGCGTCAAGAGACCCAGTACTTC
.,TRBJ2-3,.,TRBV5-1,CASSLNVAPDTQYF,TGCGCCAGCAGCTTGAACGTGGCGCCAGATACGCAGTATTTT
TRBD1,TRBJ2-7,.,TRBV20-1,CCASKGTGRNYEQYF,TGCTGTGCTAGCAAAGGGACAGGGAGAAATTACGAGCAGTACTTC
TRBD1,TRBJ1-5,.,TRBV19,CASTPEDRGNQPQHF,TGTGCCAGTACCCCGGAGGACAGGGGAAATCAGCCCCAGCATTTT
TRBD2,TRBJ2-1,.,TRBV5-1,CASSLGLAGPSSYNEQFF,TGCGCCAGCAGCTTGGGACTAGCGGGGCCGAGCTCCTACAATGAGCAGTTCTTC
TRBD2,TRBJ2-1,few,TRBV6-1,CASRNLAGAGNEQFF,TGTGCCAGCAGGAACCTAGCGGGAGCGGGAAATGAGCAGTTCTTC
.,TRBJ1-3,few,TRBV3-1,CASSQGTVHLSGNTIYF,TGTGCCAGCAGCCAAGGGACAGTCCACCTCTCTGGAAACACCATATATTTT
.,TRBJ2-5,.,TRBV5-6,CASSLNTDMRNQETQYF,TGTGCCAGCAGCTTAAATACGGACATGAGGAACCAAGAGACCCAGTACTTC
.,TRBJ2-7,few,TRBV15,CATSFRGGSSYEQYF,TGTGCCACCAGCTTCCGAGGAGGATCCTCCTACGAGCAGTACTTC